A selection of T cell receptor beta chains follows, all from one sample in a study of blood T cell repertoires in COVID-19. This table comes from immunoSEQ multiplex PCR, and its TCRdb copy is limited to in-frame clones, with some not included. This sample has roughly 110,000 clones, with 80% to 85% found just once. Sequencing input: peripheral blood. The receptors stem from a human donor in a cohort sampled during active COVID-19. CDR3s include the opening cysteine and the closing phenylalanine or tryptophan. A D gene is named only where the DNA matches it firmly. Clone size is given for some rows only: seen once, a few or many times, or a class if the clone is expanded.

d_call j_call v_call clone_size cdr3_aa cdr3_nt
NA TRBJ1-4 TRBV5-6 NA CASSALTMGADEKLFF TGTGCCAGCAGCGCCCTGACGATGGGGGCTGATGAAAAACTGTTTTTT
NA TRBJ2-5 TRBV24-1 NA CATSDPGTSSQETQYF TGTGCCACCAGTGATCCCGGGACTTCGAGCCAAGAGACCCAGTACTTC
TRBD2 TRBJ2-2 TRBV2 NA CASSLISGTSPTGELFF TGTGCCAGCAGTCTAATCTCAGGGACTAGCCCCACCGGGGAGCTGTTTTTT
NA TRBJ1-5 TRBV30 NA CAWSTQGTVQPQHF TGTGCCTGGAGTACACAGGGAACGGTTCAGCCCCAGCATTTT
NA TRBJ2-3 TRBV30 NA CAWSPGVDTQYF TGTGCCTGGAGCCCGGGAGTCGATACGCAGTATTTT
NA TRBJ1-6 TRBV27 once CASSLTRETYNSPLHF TGTGCCAGCAGTTTAACCCGGGAGACCTATAATTCACCCCTCCACTTT
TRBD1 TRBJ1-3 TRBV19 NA CASSMGTGGSSGNTIYF TGTGCCAGTAGTATGGGGACAGGGGGCAGCTCTGGAAACACCATATATTTT
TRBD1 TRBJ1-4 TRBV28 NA CASSAPLGQQNEKLFF TGTGCCAGCAGTGCACCCTTGGGACAGCAAAATGAAAAACTGTTTTTT
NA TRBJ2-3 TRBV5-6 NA CASSSNWGDTDTQYF TGTGCCAGCAGCTCGAATTGGGGAGACACAGATACGCAGTATTTT
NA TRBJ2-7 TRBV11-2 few CASSLAGEQYF TGTGCCAGCAGCTTAGCGGGGGAGCAGTACTTC
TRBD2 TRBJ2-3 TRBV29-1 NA CSVNPGTSGVDTQYF TGCAGCGTCAACCCAGGGACTAGCGGTGTGGATACGCAGTATTTT
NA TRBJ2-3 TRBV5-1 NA CASSFVDTQYF TGCGCCAGCAGTTTCGTAGATACGCAGTATTTT
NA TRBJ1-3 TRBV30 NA CAWSVGRPSGNTIYF TGTGCCTGGAGTGTTGGGCGTCCCTCTGGAAACACCATATATTTT
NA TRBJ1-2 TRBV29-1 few CSADSRAGYTF TGCAGCGCCGACAGTCGTGCTGGCTACACCTTC
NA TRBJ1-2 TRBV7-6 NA CASSPQPTFQRYGYTF TGTGCCAGCAGCCCGCAACCTACCTTCCAGAGGTATGGCTACACCTTC
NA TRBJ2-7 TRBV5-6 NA CASSRDDEQYF TGTGCCAGCAGCCGGGATGACGAGCAGTACTTC
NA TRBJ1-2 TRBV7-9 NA CASSSQGVGYGYTF TGTGCCAGCAGCTCACAGGGAGTAGGCTATGGCTACACCTTC
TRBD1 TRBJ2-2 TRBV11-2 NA CASSLTGGVDTGELFF TGTGCCAGCAGCTTAACAGGGGGCGTCGACACCGGGGAGCTGTTTTTT
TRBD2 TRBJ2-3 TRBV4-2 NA CASSQRTSGGTDTQYF TGTGCCAGCAGCCAAAGGACTAGCGGGGGTACAGATACGCAGTATTTT
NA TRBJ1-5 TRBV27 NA CASSSYRDQPQHF TGTGCCAGCAGTTCCTACAGGGACCAGCCCCAGCATTTT
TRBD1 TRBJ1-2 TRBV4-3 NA CASSPTTGAHYGYTF TGCGCCAGCAGCCCGACGACAGGGGCGCACTATGGCTACACCTTC
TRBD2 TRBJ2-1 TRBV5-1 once CASRLLAGGHNEQFF TGCGCCAGCAGACTGCTGGCGGGAGGGCACAATGAGCAGTTCTTC
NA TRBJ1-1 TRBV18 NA CASSPPTGQDTEAFF TGTGCCAGCTCACCACCTACTGGTCAGGACACTGAAGCTTTCTTT
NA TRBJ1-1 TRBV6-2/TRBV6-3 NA CASSSNGGPFF TGTGCCAGCAGTTCGAACGGGGGGCCTTTCTTT
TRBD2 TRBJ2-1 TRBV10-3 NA CAISGTPGLAGGGSYNEQFF TGTGCCATCAGTGGGACCCCGGGACTAGCAGGAGGGGGCTCCTACAATGAGCAGTTCTTC
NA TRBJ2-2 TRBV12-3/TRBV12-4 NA CASSLGDTGELFF TGTGCCAGCAGTTTAGGAGACACCGGGGAGCTGTTTTTT